The 31 T cell receptor beta chains listed next were all sequenced from one sample in a study of identifying expanded T cells in peripheral blood. Generated by immunoSEQ multiplex PCR, the TCRdb table keeps only in-frame clones and is missing some. This sample has some 81,000 clones; 80% to 90% occur once, and the top ten carry under 20%. The sample consisted of blood. These receptors all come from a person aged 18 to 70 in good health.

This rearrangement joins TRBV27 to TRBJ2-1; TRBD1 matches 7 bases. CDR3 length: 15 residues. J lost 3 bases, V lost 5 bases, and 7 bases had no gene match. Germline CDR1 MNHEY, CDR2 SMNVEV (reference sequence). This CDR3 is CASSSYAGGYNEQFF. The CDR3 DNA is TGTGCCAGCAGTAGTTATGCAGGGGGCTACAATGAGCAGTTCTTC.

V usage is TRBV4-2 and J usage is TRBJ2-7; 8 bases are shared with TRBD2. The CDR3 spans 19 residues. Germline values: CDR1 LGHNA, CDR2 YNFKEQ. V lost 1 base, J lost 4 bases, and 18 bases stayed unmatched. In DNA form, the CDR3 reads TGTGCCAGCAGCCAAGTCAGGAGGGGAAGCGGGAGTCCCCGTTACGAGCAGTACTTC. It encodes CASSQVRRGSGSPRYEQYF.

The genes are TRBV4-2 and TRBJ1-4; D not certain. This CDR3 comprises 14 residues. V lost 4 bases and J lost 8, with 14 bases in between. Germline V gives CDR1 LGHNA, CDR2 YNFKEQ. CDR3 region: CASSPRTEGEKLFF. The DNA for the CDR3 is TGTGCCAGCAGCCCCCGGACTGAGGGCGAAAAACTGTTTTTT.

The genes are TRBV28 and TRBJ1-3, with D unclear. The CDR3 extends over 14 amino acids. In germline, CDR1 is MDHEN, CDR2 SYDVKM. Trimming took off 5 bases at V and 0 bases at J, with 8 bases between the two ends. CDR3 loop: CASSTPNSGNTIYF. The CDR3, as DNA: TGTGCCAGCAGTACACCAAACTCTGGAAACACCATATATTTT.

J is TRBJ2-3 and V is TRBV18; D might be TRBD2 (5 bases). The CDR3 sequence is 15 residues long. Trimming pared 6 bases from V and 1 base from J, leaving 14 bases between. Germline CDR1 reads KGHSH; CDR2 reads LQKENI. CDR3 protein: CASSRTEGGTDTQYF. As DNA, the CDR3 is TGTGCCAGCTCCCGAACTGAGGGAGGCACAGATACGCAGTATTTT.

The chain carries TRBV15 and TRBJ1-2; TRBD1 agrees at 7 bases. CDR1 and CDR2 from the germline V gene are LNHNV and YYDKDF (reference sequence). The CDR3 spans 15 residues. J was trimmed by 8 bases and V by 5 bases; bases with no gene match: 14. The CDR3 loop is CATSGDPNRGSGYTF. The CDR3 DNA reads as TGTGCCACCAGCGGCGACCCGAACAGGGGAAGCGGCTACACCTTC.

The V and J genes are TRBV7-9 and TRBJ2-7; no clear D. V dropped 0 bases and J dropped 0 bases, with 15 bases sitting between them. Germline V gene lookup returns CDR1 SEHNR and CDR2 FQNEAQ (reference sequence). The CDR3 sequence is 17 residues long. CDR3 region: CASSLAEVSLSSYEQYF. DNA of the CDR3: TGTGCCAGCAGCTTAGCAGAGGTTTCACTCAGCTCCTACGAGCAGTACTTC.

The chain recombines TRBV28 with TRBJ1-2, with D possibly TRBD1 on 6 matching bases. CDR1 is MDHEN, CDR2 SYDVKM, per germline. This CDR3 contains 16 residues. V lost 5 bases and J lost 1, with 17 bases in between. CDR3 in amino acids: CASSLTGSNYNYGYTF. CDR3 nucleotides: TGTGCCAGCAGTCTAACAGGGTCTAATTATAACTATGGCTACACCTTC.

The chain has TRBV10-2 and TRBJ2-7; possible D gene TRBD2, 6 bases. CDR3 length equals 14 residues. V dropped 6 bases and J dropped 6 bases, with 18 bases sitting between them. In germline, CDR1 is WSHSY, CDR2 SAAADI. CDR3 nucleotides: TGCGCCAGCAGACCGGGACTTCGGGACTTCGAGCAGTACTTC. It yields the protein CASRPGLRDFEQYF.

The rearrangement links TRBV30 to TRBJ2-3; D may be TRBD2 (6 bases). V lost 7 bases to trimming and J lost 2 bases, with 19 bases between them. CDR1 is GTSNPN, CDR2 SVGIG, per germline (reference sequence). The CDR3 contains 15 residues. CDR3 nucleotides: TGTGCCTACCGACTAGGGGCTAGCGACACAGATACGCAGTATTTT. Its translation: CAYRLGASDTDTQYF.

The chain is built from TRBV10-3 and TRBJ1-4, with a possible D match to TRBD1 (5 bases). V lost 0 bases, J lost 7 bases, and 12 bases lay in between. The germline CDR1 and CDR2 sequences are ENHRY and SYGVKD. The CDR3 contains 15 residues. The CDR3 sequence: CAISESGELGEKLFF. The CDR3, as DNA: TGTGCCATCAGTGAGTCGGGGGAGTTAGGTGAAAAACTGTTTTTT.

V and J are TRBV12-5 and TRBJ2-5; 10 bases fit TRBD2. The CDR3 spans 18 residues. With V trimmed by 0 bases and J by 0 bases, 7 bases remained unmatched. From germline, CDR1 is LGHNT and CDR2 FRNRAP. The CDR3 is CASGLVEAGGRHQETQYF. The DNA for the CDR3 is TGTGCTAGTGGTTTGGTAGAAGCGGGAGGGAGGCACCAAGAGACCCAGTACTTC.

This chain links TRBV6-7 with TRBJ1-4; TRBD1 agrees at 8 bases. TRBV6-7 is an ORF; its function is uncertain. The J segment lost 7 bases and the V segment lost 7 bases, leaving 14 bases of the junction unmatched. This CDR3 is 16 amino acids long. CDR3 nucleotides: TGTGCCAGCATCTACCAGGGGGCGCTTCGGGTTGAAAAACTGTTTTTT. Translation: CASIYQGALRVEKLFF.

The V and J genes are TRBV27 and TRBJ1-5; maybe TRBD1 (6 bases). In germline, CDR1 is MNHEY, CDR2 SMNVEV (reference sequence). Trimming stripped 6 bases from V and 1 base from J, with 13 bases between. The CDR3 has 15 residues. The CDR3 reads CASRLDSGSNQPQHF. As DNA, the CDR3 is TGTGCCAGCAGGCTGGACAGTGGGAGCAATCAGCCCCAGCATTTT.

The rearrangement joins TRBV15 to TRBJ2-6; unclear D gene. V lost 1 base to trimming and J lost 0 bases, with 7 bases between them. Germline CDR1 LNHNV, CDR2 YYDKDF (reference sequence). CDR3 length: 16 residues. CDR3 loop: CATSRGGGSGANVLTF. The CDR3 DNA reads as TGTGCCACCAGCAGAGGTGGTGGCTCTGGGGCCAACGTCCTGACTTTC.

The rearrangement links TRBV7-3 to TRBJ2-2; weak D call: TRBD2 (6 bases). Trimming left V 0 bases short and J 7 bases short, with 9 bases between. Germline assignment: CDR1 SGHTA and CDR2 FQGTGA. This CDR3 is 14 amino acids long. In nucleotides, the CDR3 is TGTGCCAGCAGCTTAACCAGGGAGGACGGGGAGCTGTTTTTT. Protein product: CASSLTREDGELFF. Drawing the rest from reference TRBV7-3 and TRBJ2-2, the complete variable domain is GAGVSQTPSNKVTEKGKYVELRCDPISGHTALYWYRQSLGQGPEFLIYFQGTGAADDSGLPNDRFFAVRPEGSVSTLKIQRTERGDSAVYLCASSLTREDGELFFGEGSRLTVL.

This chain uses TRBV30 with TRBJ2-5; D is undetermined. Looked up from germline, CDR1 is GTSNPN and CDR2 is SVGIG (reference sequence). V was trimmed by 0 bases and J by 5 bases, leaving 7 bases between them. The length of the CDR3 is 12 residues. CDR3 region: CAWSVHEETQYF. The CDR3, as DNA: TGTGCCTGGAGTGTACATGAGGAGACCCAGTACTTC. Full variable domain (missing parts from reference TRBV30 and TRBJ2-5): SQTIHQWPATLVQPVGSPLSLECTVEGTSNPNLYWYRQAAGRGLQLLFYSVGIGQISSEVPQNLSASRPQDRQFILSSKKLLLSDSGFYLCAWSVHEETQYFGPGTRLLVL.

The J gene is TRBJ2-7, the V gene TRBV9, with D maybe TRBD1 (5 bases). V gave up 4 bases and J gave up 0 bases, with 8 bases separating them. The CDR3 spans 13 residues. CDR1 is SGDLS, CDR2 YYNGEE, per germline. The CDR3 DNA reads as TGTGCCAGCAGCAGCGACAGCTCCTACGAGCAGTACTTC. Its translation: CASSSDSSYEQYF. Full variable domain (rest looked up from reference TRBV9 and TRBJ2-7): DSGVTQTPKHLITATGQRVTLRCSPRSGDLSVYWYQQSLDQGLQFLIQYYNGEERAKGNILERFSAQQFPDLHSELNLSSLELGDSALYFCASSSDSSYEQYFGPGTRLTVT.

This rearrangement joins TRBV10-3 to TRBJ2-1, with 9 bases lining up with TRBD1. Germline lookup yields CDR1 ENHRY and CDR2 SYGVKD. The CDR3 is 15 amino acids. Germline trimming cut 3 bases from V and 2 bases from J; bases unmatched to any gene: 2. The CDR3 DNA follows: TGTGCCATCAGTGATACAGGGGGCGCCTACAATGAGCAGTTCTTC. It codes for CAISDTGGAYNEQFF.

V gene TRBV29-1 combines with J gene TRBJ2-1; 10 bases line up with TRBD2. V was pared by 6 bases and J by 4 bases, with 12 bases of the junction left unmatched. CDR1 and CDR2 (germline): SQVTM, ANQGSEA. This CDR3 has 16 residues. The DNA for the CDR3 is TGCAGCGTAGCCGGAGCGGGAGGGACTTTATACAATGAGCAGTTCTTC. Amino acid sequence: CSVAGAGGTLYNEQFF.

Notes on this clone: Other DNA variants within this sample encode the same CDR3. V is TRBV6-5 and J is TRBJ2-1; no firm D call. The CDR3 loop spans 11 amino acids. Per the germline V gene, CDR1 is MNHEY and CDR2 is SVGAGI. Deletions cut 0 bases from V and 6 bases from J, with 0 bases between. The CDR3 DNA reads TGTGCCAGCAGTTACTCCAATGAGCAGTTCTTC. This codes for CASSYSNEQFF.

This chain links TRBV7-3 with TRBJ2-7; 11 nucleotides line up with TRBD2. V was pared by 2 bases and J by 1 base, with 4 bases of the junction left unmatched. Looked up from germline, CDR1 is SGHTA and CDR2 is FQGTGA. The CDR3 runs 16 residues. CDR3 bases: TGTGCCAGCAGCTTACCGTTAGCGGGAGGGTCCTACGAGCAGTACTTC. Amino acids: CASSLPLAGGSYEQYF.

V usage is TRBV11-2 and J usage is TRBJ2-1, with D possibly being TRBD1 (6 bases). The ends were cut back, 4 bases at V and 4 bases at J, with 20 bases in the middle. In germline, CDR1 is SGHAT, CDR2 FQNNGV. The CDR3 sequence is 17 residues long. CDR3 DNA: TGTGCCAGCAGCTCTTACCTCACAGGGAATTCTTACAATGAGCAGTTCTTC. Amino acids: CASSSYLTGNSYNEQFF.

The chain has TRBV11-3 and TRBJ2-5; the D is unclear. Per the germline V gene, CDR1 is SGHNT and CDR2 is YENEEA. The germline V and J ends were trimmed by 1 base and 5 bases, with 20 bases remaining between them. The CDR3 consists of 17 residues. This chain's CDR3 is CASSLGKKQGLMETQYF. As DNA, the CDR3 is TGTGCCAGCAGCTTAGGGAAGAAACAAGGGTTAATGGAGACCCAGTACTTC. The complete variable domain, with remaining parts taken from reference TRBV11-3 and TRBJ2-5, reads EAGVVQSPRYKIIEKKQPVAFWCNPISGHNTLYWYLQNLGQGPELLIRYENEEAVDDSQLPKDRFSAERLKGVDSTLKIQPAELGDSAVYLCASSLGKKQGLMETQYFGPGTRLLVL.

This clone was counted once. This sequence joins TRBV28 and TRBJ2-7; 8 nucleotides align to TRBD2. V was clipped by 5 bases and J by 3 bases; unmatched bases: 6. This CDR3 spans 14 amino acids. Germline V gene lookup returns CDR1 MDHEN and CDR2 SYDVKM. Here the CDR3 DNA reads TGTGCCAGCAGTCAAGCGGGGGTAAGCTACGAGCAGTACTTC. Residues: CASSQAGVSYEQYF.

The rearrangement links TRBV2 to TRBJ2-3; D unclear. Trimming stripped 7 bases from V and 6 bases from J, with 14 bases between. The CDR3 runs 13 residues. Per the germline V gene, CDR1 is SNHLY and CDR2 is FYNNEI. CDR3 protein: CASKRGYVDTQYF. Written as DNA, the CDR3 is TGTGCCAGCAAGAGAGGCTACGTGGATACGCAGTATTTT.

The chain has TRBV28 and TRBJ1-5; 9 bases line up with TRBD1. V lost 5 bases to trimming and J lost 10 bases; unmatched junction nucleotides: 15. The CDR3 runs 16 residues. Germline V lookup: CDR1 MDHEN, CDR2 SYDVKM. The CDR3 spells CASSPIGTGTLYPQHF. The CDR3 DNA sequence: TGTGCCAGCAGTCCGATAGGGACAGGGACCCTATATCCCCAGCATTTT.

The CDR3, as DNA: TGTGCCAGCAGCCGCGGGGCCCTAAGCACAGATACGCAGTATTTT. It yields the protein CASSRGALSTDTQYF. The gene calls are TRBV6-5 and TRBJ2-3, with D possibly TRBD2 on 6 matching bases. Germline V gives CDR1 MNHEY, CDR2 SVGAGI. The CDR3 loop spans 15 amino acids. Trimming shortened V by 6 bases and J by 0 bases, and 13 bases separated the two germline ends.

The chain uses TRBV28 and TRBJ1-2; a weak D match, TRBD1 (5 bases). The CDR3 consists of 13 residues. From germline, CDR1 is MDHEN and CDR2 SYDVKM. V dropped 2 bases and J dropped 5 bases, with 9 bases sitting between them. The CDR3 protein is CASSLEGRYGYTF. CDR3 bases: TGTGCCAGCAGTTTAGAGGGGAGGTATGGCTACACCTTC.

The rearrangement uses TRBV6-5 and TRBJ2-3, with D perhaps given as TRBD1 or TRBD2 (5 bases each). The germline CDR1 and CDR2 sequences are MNHEY and SVGAGI. V gave up 8 bases and J gave up 4 bases, with 19 bases separating them. The CDR3 extends over 15 amino acids. This chain's CDR3 is CASSKGTRRPDTQYF. In nucleotides, the CDR3 is TGTGCCAGCTCCAAAGGGACGCGGAGGCCAGATACGCAGTATTTT.

This chain connects TRBV18 to TRBJ2-5; 8 bases match TRBD1. The CDR3 has 14 residues. Trimming cost V 4 bases and J 5 bases; bases outside gene matches: 6. Germline CDR1 KGHSH, CDR2 LQKENI. The CDR3 DNA reads as TGTGCCAGCTCACAATGGACAGGGATTGAGACCCAGTACTTC. Amino acids: CASSQWTGIETQYF.